This T cell receptor beta chain was identified during a study of cytomegalovirus exposure and HLA in healthy donors. Whole-study results and caveats: In a later analysis, parvovirus B19, influenza, CMV and Epstein-Barr virus appeared linked to several top co-occurrence clusters. Reports showed the classifier diagnosing cytomegalovirus status with high specificity and sensitivity. Being indistinguishable, some V segments were excluded, TRBV6-2 and TRBV6-3 among them.

For this clone: Its antigen is as yet unknown.

After removal of 3 bases from V and 4 bases from J, the junction contained 3 bases not matched to a gene. CDR1 is MDHEN and CDR2 is SYDVKM in the germline V gene. CDR3 length: 14 residues. PCR primers comprised 60 Vbeta and 13 Jbeta primers. Only in-frame clones appear in the TCRdb table, and some are missing; sequencing was by immunoSEQ multiplex PCR. The sample includes 190,000 or so clones, 82% of them seen just once. The TCR sequence derives from a woman in her forties or fifties in good health and CMV-seropositive. What was sequenced was PBMCs. V and J are TRBV28 and TRBJ1-2; 9 nucleotides agree with TRBD1. CDR3 DNA sequence: TGTGCCAGCAGTTTGGGACAGGGAACCTATGGCTACACCTTC. Amino acids: CASSLGQGTYGYTF.